This TCR beta chain was obtained from a study of spatial heterogeneity in lung cancer. This CDR3 spans 14 amino acids. V shed 1 base and J shed 2 bases, with 12 bases lying between them. CDR1 and CDR2 from the germline V gene are DFQATT and SNEGSKA (reference sequence). Time point of the sample: sample taken at primary tumor resection. MiXCR, run by TCRdb on the 5' RACE reads, gives a single entry per CDR3 protein. In the table there are 6,000 to 8,500 distinct CDR3 sequences, 6.5% to 9.5% of which are singletons. This clonotype is termed medium-sized (0.01 to 0.1%). The V call is TRBV20-1, the J call TRBJ2-7; D is possibly TRBD2 (6 bases). The origin of this receptor is a male donor with early-stage non-small cell lung cancer. The material sequenced was PBMCs, taken at surgery. DNA of the CDR3: TGCAGTGCTAGAGTAGGTAGCGGAACCTACGAGCAGTACTTC. It codes for CSARVGSGTYEQYF.